A single sample is the source of the 10 T cell receptor beta chains below, sequenced in a study of beta chain features in type 1 diabetes. Of the isolated RNA, all was reverse transcribed, and so the sequenced material was expressed TCRB transcripts. TCRdb's table, derived via immunoSEQ multiplex PCR, lists solely in-frame clones and lacks some. The table lists 310,000 or so clones, less than 9.5% of them singletons. The sample taken for sequencing was central memory CD4+ T cells from blood. The receptors derive from a woman in her late teens or twenties in good health.

The chain couples TRBV4-2 to TRBJ2-2; D gene unclear. Trimming took 0 bases from V and 1 from J, leaving 9 bases between them. Germline V gives CDR1 LGHNA, CDR2 YNFKEQ. CDR3 length: 16 amino acids. The CDR3 DNA sequence: TGTGCCAGCAGCCAAGATGCTAACCGGAACACCGGGGAGCTGTTTTTT. Its protein product is CASSQDANRNTGELFF.

The chain carries TRBV5-1 and TRBJ2-7, with a tentative D call TRBD1 (5 bases). Germline V gene lookup returns CDR1 SGHRS and CDR2 YFSETQ. Trimming took 5 bases from V and 6 from J, leaving 15 bases between them. The CDR3 spans 13 residues. Here the CDR3 DNA reads TGCGCCAGCAGAAGTCAGGGTCTCGGCGAGCAGTACTTC. Protein sequence: CASRSQGLGEQYF.

This clone was observed once. The rearrangement joins TRBV7-2 to TRBJ2-3, with D perhaps TRBD1 (5 bases). V lost 6 bases, J lost 0 bases, and 10 bases lay in between. The CDR3 runs 14 residues. Germline lookup yields CDR1 SGHTA and CDR2 FQGNSA. For the CDR3, the DNA is TGTGCCAGCAGTGGCGCAGGGAGCACAGATACGCAGTATTTT. Translating gives CASSGAGSTDTQYF.

This clone was seen a handful of times. The chain combines TRBV5-1 with TRBJ2-7; the D gene could be TRBD1 or TRBD2 (5 bases each). Germline CDR1 reads SGHRS; CDR2 reads YFSETQ. Trimming pared 0 bases from V and 5 bases from J, leaving 12 bases between. The CDR3 totals 14 residues. DNA for the CDR3: TGCGCCAGCAGCTTGGGAGGGGATCACGACGAGCAGTACTTC. Amino acids: CASSLGGDHDEQYF.

This chain connects TRBV4-3 to TRBJ2-7, with 9 nucleotides matching TRBD2. The CDR3 is 15 amino acids. Trimming removed 10 bases from V and 3 bases from J; junction bases left unmatched: 13. The germline CDR1 and CDR2 sequences are LGHNA and YSLEER. The CDR3 is CATLPPGTSFYEQYF. CDR3 nucleotides: TGCGCCACCCTCCCACCCGGGACTAGCTTCTACGAGCAGTACTTC.

A few counts support this clone. V gene TRBV5-6 combines with J gene TRBJ2-1; 7 bases line up with TRBD2. V was pared by 0 bases and J by 4 bases, with 7 bases of the junction left unmatched. In germline, CDR1 is SGHDT, CDR2 YYEEEE. The CDR3 is 16 residues long. In DNA, the CDR3 is TGTGCCAGCAGCTTGGAGGCGGGAGCGGAATACAATGAGCAGTTCTTC. Translation: CASSLEAGAEYNEQFF. Full variable domain (rest looked up from reference TRBV5-6 and TRBJ2-1): DAGVTQSPTHLIKTRGQQVTLRCSPKSGHDTVSWYQQALGQGPQFIFQYYEEEERQRGNFPDRFSGHQFPNYSSELNVNALLLGDSALYLCASSLEAGAEYNEQFFGPGTRLTVL.

This clone was recorded a few times. This sequence joins TRBV28 and TRBJ2-1; TRBD2 might be the D (7 bases). V shed 7 bases and J shed 8 bases, with 18 bases lying between them. Germline V CDR1 and CDR2: MDHEN, SYDVKM. CDR3 size: 14 residues. The chain's CDR3 is CASKTSGTIYEQFF. Here the CDR3 DNA reads TGTGCCAGCAAAACGAGCGGGACAATCTATGAGCAGTTCTTC. The full variable domain, with the rest looked up from reference TRBV28 and TRBJ2-1, is DVKVTQSSRYLVKRTGEKVFLECVQDMDHENMFWYRQDPGLGLRLIYFSYDVKMKEKGDIPEGYSVSREKKERFSLILESASTNQTSMYLCASKTSGTIYEQFFGPGTRLTVL.

This clone was counted between two and nine times. The chain employs TRBV9 and TRBJ2-2; perhaps TRBD1 as D (6 bases). CDR1 and CDR2 from the germline V gene are SGDLS and YYNGEE. The CDR3 is made up of 16 amino acids. The V gene lost 4 bases and the J gene lost 1 base, with 14 bases spanning the gap. CDR3: CASSPRSGQNTGELFF. Written as DNA, the CDR3 is TGTGCCAGCAGCCCAAGGTCGGGACAGAACACCGGGGAGCTGTTTTTT.

This clone has a count of ten or more. V gene TRBV7-9 combines with J gene TRBJ1-2; no firm D call. This CDR3 is built from 11 residues. Germline V CDR1 and CDR2: SEHNR, FQNEAQ (reference sequence). V was cut by 3 bases and J by 6 bases, with 5 bases left in between. CDR3 DNA sequence: TGTGCCAGCAGCTTGGGCGATGGCTACACCTTC. Translation: CASSLGDGYTF.

V gene TRBV6-5 combines with J gene TRBJ2-7; the D is unclear. Germline assignment: CDR1 MNHEY and CDR2 SVGAGI. The CDR3 covers 15 residues. V lost 4 bases and J lost 3, with 16 bases in between. The chain's CDR3 is CASSFDATGRYEQYF. In DNA, the CDR3 is TGTGCCAGCAGTTTCGACGCGACCGGACGCTACGAGCAGTACTTC.